Following are 9 T cell receptor beta chains from one sample sequenced in a study of PD-1 blockade in classical Hodgkin lymphoma. Brentuximab vedotin exposure varied, and every patient relapsed after autologous stem cell transplantation. Generated by immunoSEQ multiplex PCR, the TCRdb table keeps only in-frame clones and is missing some. This sample has about 14,000 clones; roughly four fifths occur once, and the top ten carry around a quarter. This material consisted of peripheral blood mononuclear cells (PBMCs), taken at baseline. These receptors came from a human donor with classical Hodgkin lymphoma.

The chain carries TRBV4-3 and TRBJ2-2, with a possible D match to TRBD2 (6 bases). V dropped 0 bases and J dropped 7 bases, with 15 bases sitting between them. The CDR3 has 16 amino acids. Germline V gene lookup returns CDR1 LGHNA and CDR2 YSLEER. The CDR3 here is CASSQELGTLNGELFF. In DNA, the CDR3 is TGCGCCAGCAGCCAAGAATTGGGGACTCTAAACGGGGAGCTGTTTTTT.

The V call is TRBV7-9, the J call TRBJ2-3; 9 nucleotides align to TRBD1. Germline CDR1 reads SEHNR; CDR2 reads FQNEAQ (reference sequence). CDR3 size: 15 residues. J gave up 3 bases and V 5 bases, and 6 bases lay outside the gene matches. CDR3 amino acids: CASSRTGGSTDTQYF. CDR3 nucleotide sequence: TGTGCCAGCAGCCGCACAGGGGGCTCGACAGATACGCAGTATTTT. Looking up the rest from reference TRBV7-9 and TRBJ2-3 gives the full variable domain: DTGVSQNPRHKITKRGQNVTFRCDPISEHNRLYWYRQTLGQGPEFLTYFQNEAQLEKSRLLSDRFSAERPKGSFSTLEIQRTEQGDSAMYLCASSRTGGSTDTQYFGPGTRLTVL.

This clone came up once. V usage is TRBV15 and J usage is TRBJ1-5, with D tentatively TRBD1 (5 bases). The length of the CDR3 is 15 residues. Germline assignment: CDR1 LNHNV and CDR2 YYDKDF (reference sequence). Trimming left V 6 bases short and J 4 bases short, with 16 bases between. The CDR3 loop reads CATSSGASRNQPQHF. CDR3 bases: TGTGCCACCAGTTCCGGGGCTTCGAGGAATCAGCCCCAGCATTTT.

This clone came up a few times. The V gene is TRBV4-1, the J gene TRBJ2-7, with D possibly called TRBD1 or TRBD2 (5 bases each). CDR3 length: 19 amino acids. Germline values: CDR1 MGHRA, CDR2 YSYEKL. Trimming removed 4 bases at V and 1 base at J, with 26 bases between. CDR3 residues: CASSRGPLQRGENSYEQYF. The CDR3 DNA follows: TGCGCCAGCAGCCGGGGCCCCCTACAGAGGGGCGAAAATTCCTACGAGCAGTACTTC.

The chain carries TRBV7-2 and TRBJ2-5; the match to TRBD1 covers 11 bases. Germline trimming cut 5 bases from V and 4 bases from J; bases unmatched to any gene: 6. The CDR3 runs to 15 residues. Germline CDR1 SGHTA, CDR2 FQGNSA. The CDR3 DNA reads TGTGCCAGCAGCGCGGGACAGGGGGGGGGAGAGACCCAGTACTTC. Residues: CASSAGQGGGETQYF.

This chain connects TRBV5-4 to TRBJ1-2, with a possible D match to TRBD1 (6 bases). The ends were cut back, 4 bases at V and 6 bases at J, with 10 bases in the middle. This CDR3 has 12 residues. Germline CDR1 is SGHNT and CDR2 is YYREEE (reference sequence). This CDR3 reads CASSPAGDGYTF. For the CDR3, the DNA is TGTGCCAGCAGCCCCGCAGGGGATGGCTACACCTTC.

The chain links TRBV5-1 to TRBJ2-7, with D uncertain. With 0 bases removed from V and 5 bases from J, the gap between germline ends came to 6 bases. Germline assignment: CDR1 SGHRS and CDR2 YFSETQ. The CDR3 length is 12 residues. CDR3 DNA sequence: TGCGCCAGCAGCTTGGCCGGAGACGAGCAGTACTTC. Translated, it gives CASSLAGDEQYF.

The genes are TRBV5-1 and TRBJ1-1; TRBD1 agrees at 8 bases. The CDR3 totals 15 residues. V gave up 0 bases and J gave up 2 bases; unmatched junction bases: 3. Germline CDR1 is SGHRS and CDR2 is YFSETQ. CDR3 in amino acids: CASSLGTGSNTEAFF. The CDR3 DNA is TGCGCCAGCAGCTTGGGGACAGGGTCAAACACTGAAGCTTTCTTT.

The CDR3 sequence: CASSPLAGGLSEQFF. The CDR3 DNA is TGTGCCAGCAGCCCACTAGCGGGGGGGCTTAGTGAGCAGTTCTTC. This chain joins TRBV7-3 and TRBJ2-1, with 13 bases matching TRBD2. Unmatched junction bases numbered 7, after V lost 5 bases and J lost 9 bases. Germline CDR1 SGHTA, CDR2 FQGTGA. This CDR3 is 15 amino acids long.